One sample yielded the 5 T cell receptor beta chains listed below, sequenced in a study of cytomegalovirus exposure and HLA in healthy donors. It was with 60 Vbeta and 13 Jbeta primers that the PCR ran. Assay used: immunoSEQ multiplex PCR; TCRdb lists only in-frame clones, some missing. The repertoire holds around 130,000 clones, with 81% as singletons. The sequencing sample was made of PBMCs. The origin of the receptors is a man aged 18 to 29 in good health and CMV-seronegative.

This clone was seen a single time. The chain employs TRBV11-2 and TRBJ2-7, with 7 bases aligning to TRBD2. V gave up 5 bases and J gave up 0 bases; unmatched junction bases: 7. The CDR3 extends over 15 amino acids. Germline assignment: CDR1 SGHAT and CDR2 FQNNGV. The CDR3 nucleotides are TGTGCCAGCAGCCTAGCGGCGGGGATCTCCTACGAGCAGTACTTC. Amino acids: CASSLAAGISYEQYF.

Only one count was recorded for this clone. This sequence joins TRBV10-1 and TRBJ1-1; D not certain. V was trimmed by 5 bases and J by 2 bases, leaving 9 bases between them. The length of the CDR3 is 13 residues. CDR1 WNHNN and CDR2 SYGVQD come from the germline V gene (reference sequence). The CDR3 loop reads CASSQQINTEAFF. In DNA form, the CDR3 reads TGCGCCAGCAGTCAACAGATAAACACTGAAGCTTTCTTT.

V and J are TRBV28 and TRBJ1-6; D is undetermined. The CDR3 is 16 residues long. Trimming stripped 4 bases from V and 9 bases from J, with 19 bases between. Looked up from germline, CDR1 is MDHEN and CDR2 is SYDVKM. The CDR3 DNA reads TGTGCCAGCAGTTCTCCTCAGGCGACCAGCCTTTCACCCCTCCACTTT. Its protein product is CASSSPQATSLSPLHF.

This clone has a handful of counts. The chain is built from TRBV6-1 and TRBJ1-2; the D is unclear. V lost 7 bases and J lost 4, with 13 bases in between. The CDR3 is 13 residues long. Germline assignment: CDR1 MNHNS and CDR2 SASEGT. The CDR3 DNA reads as TGTGCCAGCATTCCATTTGACTTCTATGGCTACACCTTC. It is translated as CASIPFDFYGYTF.

The CDR3 region is CASSLLTGGGNTEAFF. The CDR3 region has the DNA TGTGCCAGCAGTTTACTCACGGGGGGTGGGAACACTGAAGCTTTCTTT. The chain is built from TRBV28 and TRBJ1-1, with TRBD1 as a possible D gene (5 bases). V lost 2 bases and J 1 base, leaving 14 bases between the germline ends. The CDR3 has 16 amino acids. Germline CDR1 and CDR2: MDHEN and SYDVKM.